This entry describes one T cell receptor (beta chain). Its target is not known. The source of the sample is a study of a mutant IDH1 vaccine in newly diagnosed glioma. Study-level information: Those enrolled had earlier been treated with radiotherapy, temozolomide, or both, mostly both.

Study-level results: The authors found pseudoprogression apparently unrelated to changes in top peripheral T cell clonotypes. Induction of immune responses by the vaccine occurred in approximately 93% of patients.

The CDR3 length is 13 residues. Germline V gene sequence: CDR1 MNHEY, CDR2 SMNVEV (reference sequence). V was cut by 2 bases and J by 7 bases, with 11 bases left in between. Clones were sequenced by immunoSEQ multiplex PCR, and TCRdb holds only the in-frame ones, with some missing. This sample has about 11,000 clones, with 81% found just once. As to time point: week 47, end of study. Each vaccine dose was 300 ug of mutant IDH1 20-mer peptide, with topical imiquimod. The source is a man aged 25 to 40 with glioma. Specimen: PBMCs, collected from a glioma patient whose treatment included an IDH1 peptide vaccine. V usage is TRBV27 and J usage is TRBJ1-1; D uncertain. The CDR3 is CASSLGSGIEAFF. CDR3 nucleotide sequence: TGTGCCAGCAGTTTAGGGTCGGGAATTGAAGCTTTCTTT.